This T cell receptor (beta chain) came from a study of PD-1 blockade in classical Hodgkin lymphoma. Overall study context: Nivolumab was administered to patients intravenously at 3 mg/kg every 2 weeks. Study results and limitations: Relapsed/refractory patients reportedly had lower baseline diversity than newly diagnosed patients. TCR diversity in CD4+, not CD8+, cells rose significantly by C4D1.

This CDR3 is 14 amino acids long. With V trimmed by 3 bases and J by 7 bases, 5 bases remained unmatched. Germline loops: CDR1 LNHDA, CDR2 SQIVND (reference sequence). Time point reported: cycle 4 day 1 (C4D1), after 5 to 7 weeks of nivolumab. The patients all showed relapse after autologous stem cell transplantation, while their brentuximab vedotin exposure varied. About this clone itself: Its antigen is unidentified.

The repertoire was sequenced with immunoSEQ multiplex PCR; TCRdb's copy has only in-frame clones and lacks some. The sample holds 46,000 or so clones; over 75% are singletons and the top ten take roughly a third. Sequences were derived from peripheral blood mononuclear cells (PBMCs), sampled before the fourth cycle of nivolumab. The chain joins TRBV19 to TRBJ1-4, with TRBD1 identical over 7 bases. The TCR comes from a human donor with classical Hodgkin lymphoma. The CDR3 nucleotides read TGTGCCAGTAGTATCGGGCAGGGGGTTGAAAAACTGTTTTTT. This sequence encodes CASSIGQGVEKLFF.